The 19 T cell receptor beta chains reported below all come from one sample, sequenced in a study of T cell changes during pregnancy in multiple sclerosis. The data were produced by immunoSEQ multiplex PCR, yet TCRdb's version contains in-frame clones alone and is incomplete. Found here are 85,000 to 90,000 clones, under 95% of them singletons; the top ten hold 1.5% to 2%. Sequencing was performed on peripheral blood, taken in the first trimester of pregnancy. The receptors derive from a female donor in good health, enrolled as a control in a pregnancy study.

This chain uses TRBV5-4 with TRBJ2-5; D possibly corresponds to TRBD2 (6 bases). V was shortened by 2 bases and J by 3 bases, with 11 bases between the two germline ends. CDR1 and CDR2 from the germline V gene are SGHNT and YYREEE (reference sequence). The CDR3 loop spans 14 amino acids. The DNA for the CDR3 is TGTGCCAGCAGCTTCTTGGTAGCGGAAGAGACCCAGTACTTC. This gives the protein CASSFLVAEETQYF.

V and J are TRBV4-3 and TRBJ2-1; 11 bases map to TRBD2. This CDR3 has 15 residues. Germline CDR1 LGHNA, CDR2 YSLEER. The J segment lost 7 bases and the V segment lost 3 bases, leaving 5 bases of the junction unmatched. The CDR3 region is CASSHVAGGRNEQFF. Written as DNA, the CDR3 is TGCGCCAGCAGCCACGTAGCGGGGGGGCGGAATGAGCAGTTCTTC.

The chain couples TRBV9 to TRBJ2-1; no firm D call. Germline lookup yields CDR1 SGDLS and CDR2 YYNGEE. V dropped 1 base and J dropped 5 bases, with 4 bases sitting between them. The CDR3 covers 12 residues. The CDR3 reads CASSVTDNEQFF. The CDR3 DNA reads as TGTGCCAGCAGCGTAACAGACAATGAGCAGTTCTTC.

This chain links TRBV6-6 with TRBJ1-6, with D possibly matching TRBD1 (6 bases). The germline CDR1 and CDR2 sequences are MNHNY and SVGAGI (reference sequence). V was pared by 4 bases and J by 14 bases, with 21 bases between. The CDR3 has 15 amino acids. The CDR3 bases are TGTGCCAGCAGTTTCCGGGACACGGCAAGTTTTGCCCTCCACTTT. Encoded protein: CASSFRDTASFALHF.

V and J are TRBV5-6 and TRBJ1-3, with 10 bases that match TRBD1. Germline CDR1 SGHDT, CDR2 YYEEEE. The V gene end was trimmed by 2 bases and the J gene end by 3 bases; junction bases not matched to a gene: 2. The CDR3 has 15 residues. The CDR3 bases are TGTGCCAGCAGCTTCGACAGGGGGCTTGGAAACACCATATATTTT. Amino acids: CASSFDRGLGNTIYF.

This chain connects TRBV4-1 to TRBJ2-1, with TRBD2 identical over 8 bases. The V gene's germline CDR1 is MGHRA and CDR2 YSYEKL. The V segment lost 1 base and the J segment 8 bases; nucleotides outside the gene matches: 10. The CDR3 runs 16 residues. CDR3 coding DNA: TGCGCCAGCAGCCAAGTTCTCGGGGGGGGTTTGGATGAGCAGTTCTTC. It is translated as CASSQVLGGGLDEQFF.

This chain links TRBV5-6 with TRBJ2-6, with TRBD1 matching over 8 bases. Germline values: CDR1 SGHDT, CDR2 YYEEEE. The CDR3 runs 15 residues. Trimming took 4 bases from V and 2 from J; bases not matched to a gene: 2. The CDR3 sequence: CASSLRGPGANVLTF. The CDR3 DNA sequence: TGTGCCAGCAGCCTCAGGGGGCCTGGGGCCAACGTCCTGACTTTC.

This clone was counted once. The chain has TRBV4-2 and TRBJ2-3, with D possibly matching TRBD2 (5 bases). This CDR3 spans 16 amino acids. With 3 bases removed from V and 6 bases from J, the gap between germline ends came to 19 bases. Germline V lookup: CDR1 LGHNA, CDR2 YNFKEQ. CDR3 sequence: CASSQTSSVPPDTQYF. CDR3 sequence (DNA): TGTGCCAGCAGCCAGACGAGTAGCGTTCCTCCGGATACGCAGTATTTT.

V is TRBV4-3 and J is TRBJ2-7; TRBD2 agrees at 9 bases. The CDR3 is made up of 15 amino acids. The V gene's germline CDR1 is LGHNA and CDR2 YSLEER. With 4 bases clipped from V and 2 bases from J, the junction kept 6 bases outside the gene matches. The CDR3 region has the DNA TGCGCCAGCAGCCCTTCGGCTAGCGGGGCCTACGAGCAGTACTTC. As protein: CASSPSASGAYEQYF.

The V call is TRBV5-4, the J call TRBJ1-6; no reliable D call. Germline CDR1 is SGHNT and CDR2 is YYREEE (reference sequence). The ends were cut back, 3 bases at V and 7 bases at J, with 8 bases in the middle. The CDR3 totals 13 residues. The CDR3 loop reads CASSSGINSPLHF. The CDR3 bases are TGTGCCAGCAGCTCAGGAATCAATTCACCCCTCCACTTT.

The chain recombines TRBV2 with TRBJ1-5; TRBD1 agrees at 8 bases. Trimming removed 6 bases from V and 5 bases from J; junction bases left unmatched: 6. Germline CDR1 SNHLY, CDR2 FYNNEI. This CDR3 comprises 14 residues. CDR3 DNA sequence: TGTGCCAGCAGCGGGCAGGGGGCATATCAGCCCCAGCATTTT. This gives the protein CASSGQGAYQPQHF. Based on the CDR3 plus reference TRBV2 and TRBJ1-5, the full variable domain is EPEVTQTPSHQVTQMGQEVILRCVPISNHLYFYWYRQILGQKVEFLVSFYNNEISEKSEIFDDQFSVERPDGSNFTLKIRSTKLEDSAMYFCASSGQGAYQPQHFGDGTRLSIL.

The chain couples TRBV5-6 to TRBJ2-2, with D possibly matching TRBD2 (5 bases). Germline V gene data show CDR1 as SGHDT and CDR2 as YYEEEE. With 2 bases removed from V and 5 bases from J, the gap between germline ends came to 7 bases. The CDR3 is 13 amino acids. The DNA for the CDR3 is TGTGCCAGCAGCTTTCGGGGTACCGGGGAGCTGTTTTTT. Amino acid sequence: CASSFRGTGELFF.

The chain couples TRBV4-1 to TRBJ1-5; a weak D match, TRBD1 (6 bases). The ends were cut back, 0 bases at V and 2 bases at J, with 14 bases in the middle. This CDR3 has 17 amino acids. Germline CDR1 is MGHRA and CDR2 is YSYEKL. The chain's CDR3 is CASSQEDSAWGNQPQHF. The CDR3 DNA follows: TGCGCCAGCAGCCAAGAGGACAGCGCTTGGGGCAATCAGCCCCAGCATTTT.

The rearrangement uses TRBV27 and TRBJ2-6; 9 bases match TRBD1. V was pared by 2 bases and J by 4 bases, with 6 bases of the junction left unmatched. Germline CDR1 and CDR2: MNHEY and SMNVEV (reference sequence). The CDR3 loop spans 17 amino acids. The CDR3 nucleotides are TGTGCCAGCAGTTTACTCGGGACAGGGTTCGGGGCCAACGTCCTGACTTTC. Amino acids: CASSLLGTGFGANVLTF.

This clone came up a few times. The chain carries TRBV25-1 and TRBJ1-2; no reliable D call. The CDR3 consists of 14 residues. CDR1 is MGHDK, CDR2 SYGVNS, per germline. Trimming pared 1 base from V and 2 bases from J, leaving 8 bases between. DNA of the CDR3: TGTGCCAGCAGTGAATGGGGAGGGAACTATGGCTACACCTTC. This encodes CASSEWGGNYGYTF.

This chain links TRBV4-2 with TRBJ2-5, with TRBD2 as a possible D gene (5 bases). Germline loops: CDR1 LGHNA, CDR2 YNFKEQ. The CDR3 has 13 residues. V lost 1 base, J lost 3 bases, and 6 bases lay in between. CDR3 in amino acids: CASSQVREETQYF. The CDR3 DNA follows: TGTGCCAGCAGCCAAGTGAGGGAAGAGACCCAGTACTTC.

The DNA of the CDR3 is TGTGCCAGCAGCTTCCTTCTTCATCAGCCTACTAAAGAGACCCAGTACTTC. Translation gives CASSFLLHQPTKETQYF. This chain joins TRBV11-2 and TRBJ2-5; the D is unclear. Trimming stripped 3 bases from V and 3 bases from J, with 20 bases between. Looked up from germline, CDR1 is SGHAT and CDR2 is FQNNGV. The CDR3 has 17 amino acids.

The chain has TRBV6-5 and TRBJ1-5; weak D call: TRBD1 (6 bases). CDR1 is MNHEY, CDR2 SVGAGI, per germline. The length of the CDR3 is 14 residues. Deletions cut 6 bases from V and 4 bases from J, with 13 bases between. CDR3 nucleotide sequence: TGTGCCAGCAGCCCCGGGGGGCGGAATCAGCCCCAGCATTTT. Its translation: CASSPGGRNQPQHF.

CDR3 sequence (DNA): TGTGCCAGCAGCTCACGGGACTCCCCCTACAATGAGCAGTTCTTC. Translation gives CASSSRDSPYNEQFF. The V and J genes are TRBV11-3 and TRBJ2-1; a weak D match, TRBD2 (6 bases). Per germline, CDR1 SGHNT and CDR2 YENEEA. The CDR3 extends over 15 amino acids. The ends were cut back, 4 bases at V and 2 bases at J, with 12 bases in the middle.